The TCR beta chain under discussion was sequenced for a study of technical replicates of blood from a handful of donors. Profiling relied on immunoSEQ multiplex PCR, and the TCRdb table lists in-frame clones only, not all of them. This sample carries around 80,000 clones, around 94% of them seen once, and the ten largest clones take about 0.39%. The clonotype originates from a human donor in good health. Sequences were obtained from T cells isolated from PBMCs.

DNA for the CDR3: TGTGCCAGCAGCTTGGGCGTGGGCAATCAGCCCCAGCATTTT. This sequence encodes CASSLGVGNQPQHF. This chain links TRBV5-6 with TRBJ1-5; D gene uncertain. Trimming left V 0 bases short and J 2 bases short, with 6 bases between. This CDR3 has 14 residues. Germline CDR1 and CDR2: SGHDT and YYEEEE.